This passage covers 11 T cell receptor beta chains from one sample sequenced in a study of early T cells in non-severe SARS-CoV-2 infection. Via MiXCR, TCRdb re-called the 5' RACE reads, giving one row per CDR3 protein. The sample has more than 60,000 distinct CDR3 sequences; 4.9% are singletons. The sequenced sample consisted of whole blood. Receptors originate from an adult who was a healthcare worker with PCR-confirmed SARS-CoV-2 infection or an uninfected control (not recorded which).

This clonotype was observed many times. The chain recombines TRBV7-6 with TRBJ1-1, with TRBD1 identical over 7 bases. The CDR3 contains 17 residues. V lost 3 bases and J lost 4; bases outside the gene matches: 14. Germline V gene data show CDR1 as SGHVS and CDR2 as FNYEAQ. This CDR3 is CASSFDRVKLATTEAFF. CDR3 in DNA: TGTGCCAGCAGCTTTGACAGGGTCAAATTGGCGACCACTGAAGCTTTCTTT.

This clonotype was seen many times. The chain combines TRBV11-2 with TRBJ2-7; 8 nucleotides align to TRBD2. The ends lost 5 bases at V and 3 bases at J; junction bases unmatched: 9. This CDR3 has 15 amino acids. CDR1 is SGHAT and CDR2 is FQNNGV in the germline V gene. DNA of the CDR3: TGTGCCAGCAGCGCAAACGGGAGGGGCTACTACGAGCAGTACTTC. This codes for CASSANGRGYYEQYF.

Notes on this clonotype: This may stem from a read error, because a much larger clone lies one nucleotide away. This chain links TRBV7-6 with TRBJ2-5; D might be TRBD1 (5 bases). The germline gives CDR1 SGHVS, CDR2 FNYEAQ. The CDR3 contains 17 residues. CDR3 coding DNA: TGTGTCAGCAGCTTACAGGACACCCCTCGAAGGAAAGAGACCCAGTACTTC. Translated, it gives CVSSLQDTPRRKETQYF.

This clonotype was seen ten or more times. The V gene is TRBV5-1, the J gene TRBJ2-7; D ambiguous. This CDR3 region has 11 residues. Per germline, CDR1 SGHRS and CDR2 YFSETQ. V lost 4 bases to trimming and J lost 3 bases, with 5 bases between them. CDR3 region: CASSLNYEQYF. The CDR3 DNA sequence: TGCGCCAGCAGCCTAAACTACGAGCAGTACTTC.

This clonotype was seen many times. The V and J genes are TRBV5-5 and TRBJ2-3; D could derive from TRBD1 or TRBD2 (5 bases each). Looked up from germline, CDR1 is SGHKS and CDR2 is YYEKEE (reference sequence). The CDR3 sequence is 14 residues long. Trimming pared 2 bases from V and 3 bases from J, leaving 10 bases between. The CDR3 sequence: CASSFRGRTDTQYF. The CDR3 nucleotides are TGTGCCAGCAGCTTCCGGGGCAGAACAGATACGCAGTATTTT.

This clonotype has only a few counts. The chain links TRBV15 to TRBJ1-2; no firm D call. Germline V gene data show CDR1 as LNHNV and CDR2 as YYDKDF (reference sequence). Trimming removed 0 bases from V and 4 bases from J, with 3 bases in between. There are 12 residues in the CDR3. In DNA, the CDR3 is TGTGCCACCAGCAGAGAAATCTATGGCTACACCTTC. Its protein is CATSREIYGYTF.

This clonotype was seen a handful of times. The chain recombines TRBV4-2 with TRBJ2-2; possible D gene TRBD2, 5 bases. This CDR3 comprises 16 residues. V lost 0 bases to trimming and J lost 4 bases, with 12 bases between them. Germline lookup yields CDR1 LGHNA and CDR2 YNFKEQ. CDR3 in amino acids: CASSQEFRGTTGELFF. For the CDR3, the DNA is TGTGCCAGCAGCCAAGAGTTCCGGGGAACCACCGGGGAGCTGTTTTTT.

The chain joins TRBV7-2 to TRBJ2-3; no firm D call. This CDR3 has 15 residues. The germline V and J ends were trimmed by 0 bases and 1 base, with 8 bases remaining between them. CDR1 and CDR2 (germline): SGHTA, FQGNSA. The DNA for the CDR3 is TGTGCCAGCAGCTTAGCGGTCCAGGGCACAGATACGCAGTATTTT. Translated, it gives CASSLAVQGTDTQYF.

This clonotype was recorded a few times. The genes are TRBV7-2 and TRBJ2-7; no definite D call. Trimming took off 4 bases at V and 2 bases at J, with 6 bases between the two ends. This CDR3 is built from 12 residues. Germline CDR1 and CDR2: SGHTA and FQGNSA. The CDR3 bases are TGTGCCAGCAGCTCCTCCCCCTACGAGCAGTACTTC. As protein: CASSSSPYEQYF.

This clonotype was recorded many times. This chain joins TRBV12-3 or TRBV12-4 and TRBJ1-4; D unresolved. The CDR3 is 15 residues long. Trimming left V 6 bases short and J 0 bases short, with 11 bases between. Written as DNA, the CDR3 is TGTGCCAGCAGGCGAACAGACGCAACTAATGAAAAACTGTTTTTT. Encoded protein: CASRRTDATNEKLFF.

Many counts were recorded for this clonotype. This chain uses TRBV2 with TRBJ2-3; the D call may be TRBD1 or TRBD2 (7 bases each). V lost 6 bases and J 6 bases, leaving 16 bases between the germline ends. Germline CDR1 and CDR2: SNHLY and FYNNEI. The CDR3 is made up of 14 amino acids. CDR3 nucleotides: TGTGCCAGCAGGCAGGGGGAGGGCCTGGATACGCAGTATTTT. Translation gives CASRQGEGLDTQYF.